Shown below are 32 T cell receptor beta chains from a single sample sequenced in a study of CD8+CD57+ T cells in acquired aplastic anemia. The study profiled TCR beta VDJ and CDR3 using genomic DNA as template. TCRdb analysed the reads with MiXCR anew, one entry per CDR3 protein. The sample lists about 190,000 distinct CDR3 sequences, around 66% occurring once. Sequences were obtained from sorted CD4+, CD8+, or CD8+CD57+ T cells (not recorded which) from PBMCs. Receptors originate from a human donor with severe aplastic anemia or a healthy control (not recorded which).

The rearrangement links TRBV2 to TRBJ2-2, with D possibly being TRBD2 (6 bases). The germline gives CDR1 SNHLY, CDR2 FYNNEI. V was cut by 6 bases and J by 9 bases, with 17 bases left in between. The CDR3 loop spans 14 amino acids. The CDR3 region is CASRLAGPGWELFF. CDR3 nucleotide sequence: TGTGCCAGCAGACTGGCGGGACCTGGGTGGGAGCTGTTTTTT.

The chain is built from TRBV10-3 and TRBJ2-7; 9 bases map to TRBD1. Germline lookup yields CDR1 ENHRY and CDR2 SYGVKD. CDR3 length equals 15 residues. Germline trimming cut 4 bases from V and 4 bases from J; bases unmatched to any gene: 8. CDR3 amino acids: CAISGGQGTTYEQYF. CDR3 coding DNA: TGTGCCATCAGTGGAGGACAGGGGACAACTTACGAGCAGTACTTC.

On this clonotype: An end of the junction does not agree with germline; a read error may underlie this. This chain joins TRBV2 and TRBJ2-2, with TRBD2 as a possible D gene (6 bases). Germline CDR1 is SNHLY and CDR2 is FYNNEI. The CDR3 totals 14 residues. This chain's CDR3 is CASRNPSPTGGLFF. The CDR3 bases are TGTGCCAGCAGGAACCCATCGCCCACCGGGGGGCTGTTTTTT.

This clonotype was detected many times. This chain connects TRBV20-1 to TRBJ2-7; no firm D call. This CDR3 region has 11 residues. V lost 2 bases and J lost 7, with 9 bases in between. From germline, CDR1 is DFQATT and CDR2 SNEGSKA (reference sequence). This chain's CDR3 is CSARRGAEQYF. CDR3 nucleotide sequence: TGCAGTGCTAGACGTGGTGCAGAGCAGTACTTC.

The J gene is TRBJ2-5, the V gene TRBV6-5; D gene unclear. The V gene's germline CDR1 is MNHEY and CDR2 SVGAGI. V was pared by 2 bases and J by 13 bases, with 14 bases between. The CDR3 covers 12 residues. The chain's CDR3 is CASSYPRETWYF. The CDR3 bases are TGTGCCAGCAGTTACCCCCGAGAGACGTGGTACTTC.

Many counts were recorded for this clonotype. The CDR3 reads CASSIGTSGGSTDTQYF. CDR3 DNA: TGTGCCAGCAGTATCGGGACTAGCGGGGGAAGCACAGATACGCAGTATTTT. The chain is built from TRBV12-3 or TRBV12-4 and TRBJ2-3; 14 nucleotides match TRBD2. The J segment lost 0 bases and the V segment lost 5 bases, leaving 4 bases of the junction unmatched. The CDR3 totals 17 residues.

CDR3 residues: CASSARRDSGDGYTF. The DNA of the CDR3 is TGTGCCAGCAGCGCAAGGAGGGACAGCGGAGATGGCTACACCTTC. The chain carries TRBV7-2 and TRBJ1-2; 7 bases match TRBD1. Germline CDR1 reads SGHTA; CDR2 reads FQGNSA. Trimming cost V 5 bases and J 6 bases; bases outside gene matches: 12. There are 15 residues in the CDR3.

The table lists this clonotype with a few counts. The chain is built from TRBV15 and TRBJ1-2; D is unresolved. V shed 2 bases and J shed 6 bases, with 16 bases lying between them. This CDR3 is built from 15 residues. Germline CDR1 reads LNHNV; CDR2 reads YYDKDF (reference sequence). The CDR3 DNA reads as TGTGCCACCAGCAGACCTGGGAGGGTGTTCCATGGCTACACCTTC. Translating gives CATSRPGRVFHGYTF.

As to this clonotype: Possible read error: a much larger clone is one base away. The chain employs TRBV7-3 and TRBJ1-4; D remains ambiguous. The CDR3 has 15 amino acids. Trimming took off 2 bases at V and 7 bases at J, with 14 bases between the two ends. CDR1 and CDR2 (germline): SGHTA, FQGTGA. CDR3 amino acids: CASSLVEPWTEKLFF. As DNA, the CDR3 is TGTGCCAGCAGCTTAGTTGAGCCGTGGACTGAAAAACTGTTTTTT.

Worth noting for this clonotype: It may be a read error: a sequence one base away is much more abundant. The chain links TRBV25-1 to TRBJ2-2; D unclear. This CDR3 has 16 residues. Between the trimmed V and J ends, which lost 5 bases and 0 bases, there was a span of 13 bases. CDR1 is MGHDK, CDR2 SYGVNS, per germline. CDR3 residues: CASSYSWTSNTGELFF. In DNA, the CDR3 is TGTGCCAGCAGTTACTCGTGGACGTCGAACACCGGGGAGCTGTTTTTT.

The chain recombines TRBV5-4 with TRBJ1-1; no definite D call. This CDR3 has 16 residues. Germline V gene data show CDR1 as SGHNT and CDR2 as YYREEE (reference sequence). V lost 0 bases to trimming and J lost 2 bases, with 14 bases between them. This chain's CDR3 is CASSLGHARANTEAFF. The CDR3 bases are TGTGCCAGCAGCTTGGGGCATGCTCGGGCAAACACTGAAGCTTTCTTT. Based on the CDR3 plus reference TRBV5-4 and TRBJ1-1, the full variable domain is ETGVTQSPTHLIKTRGQQVTLRCSSQSGHNTVSWYQQALGQGPQFIFQYYREEENGRGNFPPRFSGLQFPNYSSELNVNALELDDSALYLCASSLGHARANTEAFFGQGTRLTVV.

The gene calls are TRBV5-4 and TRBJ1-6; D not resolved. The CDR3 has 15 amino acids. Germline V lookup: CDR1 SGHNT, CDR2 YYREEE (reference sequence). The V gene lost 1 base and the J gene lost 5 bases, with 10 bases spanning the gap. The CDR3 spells CASSLFGRDNSPLHF. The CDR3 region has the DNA TGTGCCAGCAGCTTGTTCGGACGGGATAATTCACCCCTCCACTTT.

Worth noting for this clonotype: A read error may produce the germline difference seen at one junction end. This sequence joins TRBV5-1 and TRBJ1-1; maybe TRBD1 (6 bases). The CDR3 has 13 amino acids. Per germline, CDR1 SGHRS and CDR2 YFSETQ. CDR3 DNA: TGTGCCAGCAGCCCAGGGGCGAGGACTGAAGCTTTCTTT. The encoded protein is CASSPGARTEAFF.

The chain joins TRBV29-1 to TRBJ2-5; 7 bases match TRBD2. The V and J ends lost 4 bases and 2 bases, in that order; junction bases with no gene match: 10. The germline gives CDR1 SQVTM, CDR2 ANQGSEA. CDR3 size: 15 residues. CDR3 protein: CSVALLGLTQETQYF. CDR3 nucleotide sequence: TGCAGCGTTGCTCTTTTGGGACTAACTCAAGAGACCCAGTACTTC.

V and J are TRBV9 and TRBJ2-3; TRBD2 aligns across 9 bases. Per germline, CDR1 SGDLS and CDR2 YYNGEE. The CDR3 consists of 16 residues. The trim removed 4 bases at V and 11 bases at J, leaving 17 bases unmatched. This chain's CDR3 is CASSPRLGGGADEQYF. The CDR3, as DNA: TGTGCCAGCAGCCCCCGTTTAGGCGGGGGGGCGGATGAGCAGTATTTT.

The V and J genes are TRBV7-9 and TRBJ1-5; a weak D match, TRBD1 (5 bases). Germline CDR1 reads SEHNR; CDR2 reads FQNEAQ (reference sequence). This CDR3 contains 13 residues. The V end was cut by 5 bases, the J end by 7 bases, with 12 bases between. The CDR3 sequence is CASSIPGQQPQHF. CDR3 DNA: TGTGCCAGCAGCATCCCAGGGCAACAGCCCCAGCATTTT.

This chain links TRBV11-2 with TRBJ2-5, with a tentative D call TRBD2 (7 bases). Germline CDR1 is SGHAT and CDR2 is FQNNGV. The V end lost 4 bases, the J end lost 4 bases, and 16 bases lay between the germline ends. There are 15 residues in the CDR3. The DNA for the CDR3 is TGTGCCAGCAGCTGGGGGGGGCTAGGGGGAGAGACCCAGTACTTC. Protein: CASSWGGLGGETQYF.

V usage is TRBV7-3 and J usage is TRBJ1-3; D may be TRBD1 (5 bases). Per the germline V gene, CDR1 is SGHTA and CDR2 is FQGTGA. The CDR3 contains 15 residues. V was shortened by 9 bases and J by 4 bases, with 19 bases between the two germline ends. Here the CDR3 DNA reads TGTGCCAGTGGGGCCGGGGCCCTTGGGGGAAACACCATATATTTT. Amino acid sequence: CASGAGALGGNTIYF.

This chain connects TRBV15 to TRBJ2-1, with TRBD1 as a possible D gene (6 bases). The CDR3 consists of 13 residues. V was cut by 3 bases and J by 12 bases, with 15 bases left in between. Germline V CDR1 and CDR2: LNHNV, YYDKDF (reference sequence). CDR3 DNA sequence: TGTGCCACCAGCAGTCAATCAGGGGCGAGGCAGTTCTTC. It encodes CATSSQSGARQFF. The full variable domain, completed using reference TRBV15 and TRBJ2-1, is DAMVIQNPRYQVTQFGKPVTLSCSQTLNHNVMYWYQQKSSQAPKLLFHYYDKDFNNEADTPDNFQSRRPNTSFCFLDIRSPGLGDTAMYLCATSSQSGARQFFGPGTRLTVL.

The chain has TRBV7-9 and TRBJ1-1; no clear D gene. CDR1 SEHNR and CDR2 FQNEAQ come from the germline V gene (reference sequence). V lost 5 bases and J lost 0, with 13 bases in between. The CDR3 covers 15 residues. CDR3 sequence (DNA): TGTGCCAGCAGCCTCCGGGAGGTCATGAACACTGAAGCTTTCTTT. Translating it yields CASSLREVMNTEAFF.

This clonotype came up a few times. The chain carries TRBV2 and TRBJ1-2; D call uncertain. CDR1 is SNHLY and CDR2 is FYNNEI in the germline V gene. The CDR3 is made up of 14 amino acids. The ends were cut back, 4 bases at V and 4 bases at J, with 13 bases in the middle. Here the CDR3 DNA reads TGTGCCAGCAGTGCCGGCGGTCTCGGCTATGGCTACACCTTC. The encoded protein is CASSAGGLGYGYTF.

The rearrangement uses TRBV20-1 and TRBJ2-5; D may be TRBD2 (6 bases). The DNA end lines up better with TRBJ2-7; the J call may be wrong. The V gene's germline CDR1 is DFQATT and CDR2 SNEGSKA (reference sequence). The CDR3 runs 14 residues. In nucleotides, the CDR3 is TGCAGTGCTTCCCCGGGACTCGATACCTACGAGCAGTACTTC. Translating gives CSASPGLDTYEQYF.

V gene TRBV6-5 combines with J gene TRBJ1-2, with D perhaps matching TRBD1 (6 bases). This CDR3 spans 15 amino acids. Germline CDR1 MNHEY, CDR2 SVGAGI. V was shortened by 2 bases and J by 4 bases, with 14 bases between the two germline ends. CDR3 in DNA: TGTGCCAGCAGTTACAGGGGGGTTCGCCGCTATGGCTACACCTTC. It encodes CASSYRGVRRYGYTF.

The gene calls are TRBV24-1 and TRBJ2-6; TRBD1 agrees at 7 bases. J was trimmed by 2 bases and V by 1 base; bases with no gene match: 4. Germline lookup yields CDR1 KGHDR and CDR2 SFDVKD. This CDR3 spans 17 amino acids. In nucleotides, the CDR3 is TGTGCCACCAGTGATTTACCCCAGGGGGCTGGGGCCAACGTCCTGACTTTC. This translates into CATSDLPQGAGANVLTF.

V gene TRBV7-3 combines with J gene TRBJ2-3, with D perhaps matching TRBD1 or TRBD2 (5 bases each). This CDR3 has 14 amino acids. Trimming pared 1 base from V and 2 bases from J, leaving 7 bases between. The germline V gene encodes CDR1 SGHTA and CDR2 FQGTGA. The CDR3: CASSLMGTTDTQYF. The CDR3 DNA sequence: TGTGCCAGCAGCTTAATGGGGACCACAGATACGCAGTATTTT.

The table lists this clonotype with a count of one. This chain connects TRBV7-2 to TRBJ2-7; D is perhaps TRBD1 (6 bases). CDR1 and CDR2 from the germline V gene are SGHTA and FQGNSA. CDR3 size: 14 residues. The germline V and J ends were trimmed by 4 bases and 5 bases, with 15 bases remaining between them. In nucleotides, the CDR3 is TGTGCCAGCAGCTCCACCAGTACAGGGAACGAGCAGTACTTC. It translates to CASSSTSTGNEQYF.

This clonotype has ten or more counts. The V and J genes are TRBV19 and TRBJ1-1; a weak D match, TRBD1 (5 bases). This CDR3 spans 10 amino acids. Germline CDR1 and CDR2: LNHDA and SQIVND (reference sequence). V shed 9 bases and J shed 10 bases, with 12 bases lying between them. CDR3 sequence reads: CASEGSAAFF. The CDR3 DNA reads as TGTGCCAGCGAGGGGTCAGCAGCTTTCTTT.

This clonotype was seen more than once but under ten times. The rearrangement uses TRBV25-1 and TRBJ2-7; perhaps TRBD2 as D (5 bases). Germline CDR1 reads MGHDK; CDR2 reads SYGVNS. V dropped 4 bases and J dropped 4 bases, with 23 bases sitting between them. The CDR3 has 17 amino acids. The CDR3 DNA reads TGTGCCAGCAGTGCCCCTAGGGCTAGCCACACCGGGTACGAGCAGTACTTC. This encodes CASSAPRASHTGYEQYF.

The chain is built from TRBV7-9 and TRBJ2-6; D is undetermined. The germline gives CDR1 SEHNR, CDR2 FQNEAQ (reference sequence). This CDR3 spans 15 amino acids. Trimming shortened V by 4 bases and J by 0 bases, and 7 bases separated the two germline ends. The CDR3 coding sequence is TGTGCCAGCAGCTCGAGGACCTCTGGGGCCAACGTCCTGACTTTC. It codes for CASSSRTSGANVLTF.

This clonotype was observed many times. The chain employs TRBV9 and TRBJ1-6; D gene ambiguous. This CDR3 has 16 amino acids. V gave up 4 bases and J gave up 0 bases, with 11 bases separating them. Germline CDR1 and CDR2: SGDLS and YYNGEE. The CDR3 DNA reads TGTGCCAGCAGCCCCGGGCCTAGCTCCTATAATTCACCCCTCCACTTT. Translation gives CASSPGPSSYNSPLHF.

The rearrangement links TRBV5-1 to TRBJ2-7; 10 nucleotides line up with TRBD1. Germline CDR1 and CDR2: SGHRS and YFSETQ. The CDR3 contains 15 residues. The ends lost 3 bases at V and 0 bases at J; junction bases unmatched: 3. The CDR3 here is CASSWGQGNSYEQYF. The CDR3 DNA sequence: TGCGCCAGCAGCTGGGGACAGGGGAACTCCTACGAGCAGTACTTC. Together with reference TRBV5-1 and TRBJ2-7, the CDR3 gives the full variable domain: KAGVTQTPRYLIKTRGQQVTLSCSPISGHRSVSWYQQTPGQGLQFLFEYFSETQRNKGNFPGRFSGRQFSNSRSEMNVSTLELGDSALYLCASSWGQGNSYEQYFGPGTRLTVT.

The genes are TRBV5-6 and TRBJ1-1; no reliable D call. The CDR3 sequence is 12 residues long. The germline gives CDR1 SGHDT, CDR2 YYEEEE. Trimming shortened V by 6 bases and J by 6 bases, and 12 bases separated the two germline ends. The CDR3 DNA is TGTGCCAGCACCCTGGATGGCTCTGAAGCTTTCTTT. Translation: CASTLDGSEAFF.